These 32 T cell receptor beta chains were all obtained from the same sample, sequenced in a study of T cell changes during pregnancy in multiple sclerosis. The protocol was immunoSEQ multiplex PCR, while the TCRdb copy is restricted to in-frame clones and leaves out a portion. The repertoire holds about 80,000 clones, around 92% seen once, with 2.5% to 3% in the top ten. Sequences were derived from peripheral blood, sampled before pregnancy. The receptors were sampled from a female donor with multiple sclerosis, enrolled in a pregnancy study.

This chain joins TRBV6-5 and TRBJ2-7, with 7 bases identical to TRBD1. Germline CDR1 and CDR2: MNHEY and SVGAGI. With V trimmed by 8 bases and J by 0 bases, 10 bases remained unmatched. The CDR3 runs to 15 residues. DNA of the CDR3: TGTGCCAGCGGGGAGACCGGGACAGTCTCCTACGAGCAGTACTTC. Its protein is CASGETGTVSYEQYF.

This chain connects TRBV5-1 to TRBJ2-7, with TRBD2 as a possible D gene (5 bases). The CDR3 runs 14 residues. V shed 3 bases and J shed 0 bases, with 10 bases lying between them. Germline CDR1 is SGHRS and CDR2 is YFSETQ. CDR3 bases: TGCGCCAGCAGCTCCAAAGGGAGCTCCTACGAGCAGTACTTC. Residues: CASSSKGSSYEQYF.

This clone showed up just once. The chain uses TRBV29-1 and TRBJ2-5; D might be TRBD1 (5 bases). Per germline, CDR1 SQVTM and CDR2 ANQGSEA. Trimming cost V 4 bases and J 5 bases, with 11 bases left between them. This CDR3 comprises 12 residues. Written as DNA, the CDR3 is TGCAGCGTTGTGGCAGGGATGGAGACCCAGTACTTC. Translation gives CSVVAGMETQYF. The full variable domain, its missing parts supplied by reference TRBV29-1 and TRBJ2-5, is SAVISQKPSRDICQRGTSLTIQCQVDSQVTMMFWYRQQPGQSLTLIATANQGSEATYESGFVIDKFPISRPNLTFSTLTVSNMSPEDSSIYLCSVVAGMETQYFGPGTRLLVL.

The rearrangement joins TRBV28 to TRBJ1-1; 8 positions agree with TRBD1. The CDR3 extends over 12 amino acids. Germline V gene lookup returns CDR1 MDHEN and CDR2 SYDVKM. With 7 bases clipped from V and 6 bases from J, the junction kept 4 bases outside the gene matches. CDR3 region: CASTLTGAEAFF. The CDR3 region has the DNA TGTGCCAGCACCCTGACAGGGGCTGAAGCTTTCTTT.

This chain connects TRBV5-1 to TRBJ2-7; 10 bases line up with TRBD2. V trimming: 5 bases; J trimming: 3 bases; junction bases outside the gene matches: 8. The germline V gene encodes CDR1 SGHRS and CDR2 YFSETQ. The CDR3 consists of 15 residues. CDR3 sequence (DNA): TGCGCCAGCAGGGCCGGGACTAGCGAACACTACGAGCAGTACTTC. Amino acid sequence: CASRAGTSEHYEQYF.

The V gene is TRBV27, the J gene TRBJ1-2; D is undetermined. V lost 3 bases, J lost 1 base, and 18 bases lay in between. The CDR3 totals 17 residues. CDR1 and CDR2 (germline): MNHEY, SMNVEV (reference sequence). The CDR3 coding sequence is TGTGCCAGCAGTTTGGTGAGCCCCGACTCTTTTAACTATGGCTACACCTTC. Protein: CASSLVSPDSFNYGYTF.

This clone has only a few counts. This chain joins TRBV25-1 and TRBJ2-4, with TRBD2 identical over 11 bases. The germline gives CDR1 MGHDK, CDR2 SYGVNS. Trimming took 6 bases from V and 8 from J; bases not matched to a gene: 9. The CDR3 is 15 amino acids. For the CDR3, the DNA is TGTGCCAGCAGCCCCAGACTAGCGGGGTCGGACATTCAGTACTTC. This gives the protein CASSPRLAGSDIQYF.

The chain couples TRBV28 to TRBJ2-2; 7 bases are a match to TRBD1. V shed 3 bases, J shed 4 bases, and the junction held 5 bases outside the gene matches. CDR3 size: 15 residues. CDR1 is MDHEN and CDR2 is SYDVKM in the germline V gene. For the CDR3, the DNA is TGTGCCAGCAGTTTGGGACAGACGAGCACCGGGGAGCTGTTTTTT. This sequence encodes CASSLGQTSTGELFF.

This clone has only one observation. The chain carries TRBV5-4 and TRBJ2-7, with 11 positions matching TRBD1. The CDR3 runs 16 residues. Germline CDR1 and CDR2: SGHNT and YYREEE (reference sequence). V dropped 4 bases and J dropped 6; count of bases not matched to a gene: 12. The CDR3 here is CASSPQGGQGVIEQYF. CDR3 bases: TGTGCCAGCAGCCCCCAGGGGGGACAGGGGGTTATCGAGCAGTACTTC. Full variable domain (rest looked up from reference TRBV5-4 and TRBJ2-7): ETGVTQSPTHLIKTRGQQVTLRCSSQSGHNTVSWYQQALGQGPQFIFQYYREEENGRGNFPPRFSGLQFPNYSSELNVNALELDDSALYLCASSPQGGQGVIEQYFGPGTRLTVT.

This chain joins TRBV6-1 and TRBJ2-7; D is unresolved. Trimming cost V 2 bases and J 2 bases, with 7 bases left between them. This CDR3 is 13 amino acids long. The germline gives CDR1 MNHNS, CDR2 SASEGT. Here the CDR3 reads CASSEKLPYEQYF. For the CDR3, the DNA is TGTGCCAGCAGTGAAAAGCTACCCTACGAGCAGTACTTC.

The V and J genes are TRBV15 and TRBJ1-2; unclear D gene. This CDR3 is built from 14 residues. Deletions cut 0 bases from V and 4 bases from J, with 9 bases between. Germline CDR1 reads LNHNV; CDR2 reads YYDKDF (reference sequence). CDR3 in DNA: TGTGCCACCAGCAGAGATAAGGGAGGCTATGGCTACACCTTC. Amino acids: CATSRDKGGYGYTF.

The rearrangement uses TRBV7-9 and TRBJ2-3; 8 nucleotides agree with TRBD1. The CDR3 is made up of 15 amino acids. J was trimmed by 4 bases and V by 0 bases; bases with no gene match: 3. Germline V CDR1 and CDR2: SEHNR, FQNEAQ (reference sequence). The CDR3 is CASSLAPTGADTQYF. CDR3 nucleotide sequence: TGTGCCAGCAGCTTAGCCCCGACAGGGGCAGATACGCAGTATTTT. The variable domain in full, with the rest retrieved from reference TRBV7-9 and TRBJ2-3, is DTGVSQNPRHKITKRGQNVTFRCDPISEHNRLYWYRQTLGQGPEFLTYFQNEAQLEKSRLLSDRFSAERPKGSFSTLEIQRTEQGDSAMYLCASSLAPTGADTQYFGPGTRLTVL.

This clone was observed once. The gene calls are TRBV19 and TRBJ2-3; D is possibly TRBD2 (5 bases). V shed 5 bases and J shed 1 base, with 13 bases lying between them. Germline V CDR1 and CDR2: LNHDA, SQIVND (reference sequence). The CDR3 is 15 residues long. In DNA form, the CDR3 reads TGTGCCAGTAGTTCAATAGCGAGGGGCACAGATACGCAGTATTTT. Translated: CASSSIARGTDTQYF.

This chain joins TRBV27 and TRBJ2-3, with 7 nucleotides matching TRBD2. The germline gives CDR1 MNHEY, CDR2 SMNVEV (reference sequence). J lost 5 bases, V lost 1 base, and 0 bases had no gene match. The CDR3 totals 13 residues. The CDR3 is CASSLWGGDTQYF. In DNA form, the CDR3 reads TGTGCCAGCAGTTTATGGGGGGGAGATACGCAGTATTTT.

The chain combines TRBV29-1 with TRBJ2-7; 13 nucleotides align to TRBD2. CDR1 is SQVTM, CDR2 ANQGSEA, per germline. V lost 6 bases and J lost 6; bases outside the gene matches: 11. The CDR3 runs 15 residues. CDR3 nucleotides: TGCAGCGTCGGATACGGACTAGCGGGAGTAGTCGAGCAGTACTTC. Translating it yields CSVGYGLAGVVEQYF.

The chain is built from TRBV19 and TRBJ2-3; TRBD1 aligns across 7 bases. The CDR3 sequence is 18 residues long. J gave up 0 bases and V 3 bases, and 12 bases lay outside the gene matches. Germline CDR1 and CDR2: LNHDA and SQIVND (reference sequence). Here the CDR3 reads CASSIPRAGTASTDTQYF. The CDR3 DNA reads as TGTGCCAGTAGTATCCCCCGAGCCGGGACAGCGAGCACAGATACGCAGTATTTT. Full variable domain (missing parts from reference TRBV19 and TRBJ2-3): DGGITQSPKYLFRKEGQNVTLSCEQNLNHDAMYWYRQDPGQGLRLIYYSQIVNDFQKGDIAEGYSVSREKKESFPLTVTSAQKNPTAFYLCASSIPRAGTASTDTQYFGPGTRLTVL.

The CDR3 is CATSRGWRAGANVLTF. In DNA, the CDR3 is TGTGCCACCAGCAGAGGATGGAGGGCTGGGGCCAACGTCCTGACTTTC. V and J are TRBV15 and TRBJ2-6; D perhaps matches TRBD2 (6 bases). The germline gives CDR1 LNHNV, CDR2 YYDKDF (reference sequence). Trimming pared 1 base from V and 2 bases from J, leaving 9 bases between. The CDR3 extends over 16 amino acids. The full variable domain, rest sourced from reference TRBV15 and TRBJ2-6, is DAMVIQNPRYQVTQFGKPVTLSCSQTLNHNVMYWYQQKSSQAPKLLFHYYDKDFNNEADTPDNFQSRRPNTSFCFLDIRSPGLGDTAMYLCATSRGWRAGANVLTFGAGSRLTVL.

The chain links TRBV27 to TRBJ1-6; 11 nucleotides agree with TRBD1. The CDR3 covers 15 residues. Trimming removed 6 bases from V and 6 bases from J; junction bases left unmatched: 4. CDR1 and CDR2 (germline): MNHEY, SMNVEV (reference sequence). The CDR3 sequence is CASSRDRGFNSPLHF. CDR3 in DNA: TGTGCCAGCAGCAGGGACAGGGGGTTTAATTCACCCCTCCACTTT.

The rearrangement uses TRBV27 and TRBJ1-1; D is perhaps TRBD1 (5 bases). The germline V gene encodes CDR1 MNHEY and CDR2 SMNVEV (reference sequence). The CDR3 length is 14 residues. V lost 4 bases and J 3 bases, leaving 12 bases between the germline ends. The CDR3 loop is CASSSGRTYTEAFF. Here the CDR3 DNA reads TGTGCCAGCAGTTCAGGGCGCACGTACACTGAAGCTTTCTTT.

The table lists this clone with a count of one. This CDR3 reads CASSNRQGVSGANVLTF. For the CDR3, the DNA is TGCGCCAGCAGCAACCGACAGGGAGTGAGCGGGGCCAACGTCCTGACTTTC. The V and J genes are TRBV4-1 and TRBJ2-6; 7 bases align to TRBD1. This CDR3 is 17 amino acids long. V lost 5 bases, J lost 4 bases, and 11 bases stayed unmatched. Germline V CDR1 and CDR2: MGHRA, YSYEKL.

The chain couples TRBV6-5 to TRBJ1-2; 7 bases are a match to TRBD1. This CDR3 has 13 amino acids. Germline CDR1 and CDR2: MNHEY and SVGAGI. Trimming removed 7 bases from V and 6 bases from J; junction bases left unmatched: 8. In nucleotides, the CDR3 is TGTGCCAGCAACGAAGGGGGCGGGGATGGCTACACCTTC. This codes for CASNEGGGDGYTF.

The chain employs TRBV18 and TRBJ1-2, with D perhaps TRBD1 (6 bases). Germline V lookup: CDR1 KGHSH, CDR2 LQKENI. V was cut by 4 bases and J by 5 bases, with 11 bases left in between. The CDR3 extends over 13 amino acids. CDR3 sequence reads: CASSQVGTYGYTF. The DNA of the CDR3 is TGTGCCAGCTCACAGGTGGGGACATATGGCTACACCTTC. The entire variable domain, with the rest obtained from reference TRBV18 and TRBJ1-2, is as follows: NAGVMQNPRHLVRRRGQEARLRCSPMKGHSHVYWYRQLPEEGLKFMVYLQKENIIDESGMPKERFSAEFPKEGPSILRIQQVVRGDSAAYFCASSQVGTYGYTFGSGTRLTVV.

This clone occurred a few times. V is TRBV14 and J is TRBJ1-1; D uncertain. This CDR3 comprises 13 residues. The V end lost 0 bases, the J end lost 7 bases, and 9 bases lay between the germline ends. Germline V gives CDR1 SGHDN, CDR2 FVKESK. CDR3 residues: CASSQDPVIEAFF. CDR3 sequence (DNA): TGTGCCAGCAGCCAAGATCCGGTAATTGAAGCTTTCTTT.

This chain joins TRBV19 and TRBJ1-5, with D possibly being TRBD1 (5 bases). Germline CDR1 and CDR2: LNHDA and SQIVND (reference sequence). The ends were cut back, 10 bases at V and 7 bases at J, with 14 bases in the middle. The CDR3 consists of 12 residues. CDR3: CATDNRNQPQHF. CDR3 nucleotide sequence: TGTGCCACTGACAACAGGAACCAGCCCCAGCATTTT.

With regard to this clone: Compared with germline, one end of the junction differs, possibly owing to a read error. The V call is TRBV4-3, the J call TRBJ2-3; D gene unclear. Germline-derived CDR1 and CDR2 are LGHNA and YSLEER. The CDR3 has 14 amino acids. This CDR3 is CASSQGPGSETQYF. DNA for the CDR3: TGCGCCAGCAGCCAAGGTCCAGGCTCAGAGACGCAGTATTTT.

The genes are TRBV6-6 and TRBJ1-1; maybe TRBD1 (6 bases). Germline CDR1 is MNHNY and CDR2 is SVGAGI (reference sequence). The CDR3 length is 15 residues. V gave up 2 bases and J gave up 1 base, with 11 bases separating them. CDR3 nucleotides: TGTGCCAGCAGTTACGTTGGGGGCGGGAACACTGAAGCTTTCTTT. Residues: CASSYVGGGNTEAFF.

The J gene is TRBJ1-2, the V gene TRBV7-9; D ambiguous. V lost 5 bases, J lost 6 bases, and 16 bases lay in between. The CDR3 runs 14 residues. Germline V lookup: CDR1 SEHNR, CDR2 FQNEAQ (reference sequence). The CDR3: CASSPEGPRDGYTF. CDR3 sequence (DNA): TGTGCCAGCAGCCCGGAGGGCCCTAGGGATGGCTACACCTTC. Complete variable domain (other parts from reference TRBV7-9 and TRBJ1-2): DTGVSQNPRHKITKRGQNVTFRCDPISEHNRLYWYRQTLGQGPEFLTYFQNEAQLEKSRLLSDRFSAERPKGSFSTLEIQRTEQGDSAMYLCASSPEGPRDGYTFGSGTRLTVV.

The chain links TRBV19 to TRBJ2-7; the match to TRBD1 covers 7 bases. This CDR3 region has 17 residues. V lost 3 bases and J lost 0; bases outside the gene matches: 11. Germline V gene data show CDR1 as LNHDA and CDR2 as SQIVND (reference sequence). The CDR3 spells CASSITAGTVSSYEQYF. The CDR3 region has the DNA TGTGCCAGTAGTATTACGGCCGGGACAGTTAGCTCCTACGAGCAGTACTTC.

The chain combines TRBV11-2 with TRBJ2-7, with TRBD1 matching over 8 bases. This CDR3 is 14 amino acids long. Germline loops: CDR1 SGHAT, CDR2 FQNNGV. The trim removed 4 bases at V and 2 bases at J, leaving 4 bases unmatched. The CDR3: CASSYGTGAYEQYF. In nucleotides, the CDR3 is TGTGCCAGCAGCTACGGGACAGGAGCCTACGAGCAGTACTTC.

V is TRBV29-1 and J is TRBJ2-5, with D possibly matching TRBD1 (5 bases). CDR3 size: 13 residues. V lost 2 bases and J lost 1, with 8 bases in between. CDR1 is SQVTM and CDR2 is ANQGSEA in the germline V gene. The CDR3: CSVEQGFQETQYF. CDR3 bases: TGCAGCGTTGAACAGGGTTTCCAAGAGACCCAGTACTTC.

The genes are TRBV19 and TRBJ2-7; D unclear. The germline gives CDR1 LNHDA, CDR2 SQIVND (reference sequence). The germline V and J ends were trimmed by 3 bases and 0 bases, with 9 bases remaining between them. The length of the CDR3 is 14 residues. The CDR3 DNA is TGTGCCAGTAGTATGGCGGAAAGCTCCTACGAGCAGTACTTC. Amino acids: CASSMAESSYEQYF.

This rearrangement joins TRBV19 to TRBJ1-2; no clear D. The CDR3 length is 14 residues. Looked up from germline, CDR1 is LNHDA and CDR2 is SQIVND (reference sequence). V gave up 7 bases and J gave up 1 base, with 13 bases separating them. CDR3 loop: CASIRSAFNYGYTF. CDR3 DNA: TGTGCCAGTATTCGAAGCGCCTTTAACTATGGCTACACCTTC. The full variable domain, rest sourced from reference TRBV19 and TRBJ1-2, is DGGITQSPKYLFRKEGQNVTLSCEQNLNHDAMYWYRQDPGQGLRLIYYSQIVNDFQKGDIAEGYSVSREKKESFPLTVTSAQKNPTAFYLCASIRSAFNYGYTFGSGTRLTVV.